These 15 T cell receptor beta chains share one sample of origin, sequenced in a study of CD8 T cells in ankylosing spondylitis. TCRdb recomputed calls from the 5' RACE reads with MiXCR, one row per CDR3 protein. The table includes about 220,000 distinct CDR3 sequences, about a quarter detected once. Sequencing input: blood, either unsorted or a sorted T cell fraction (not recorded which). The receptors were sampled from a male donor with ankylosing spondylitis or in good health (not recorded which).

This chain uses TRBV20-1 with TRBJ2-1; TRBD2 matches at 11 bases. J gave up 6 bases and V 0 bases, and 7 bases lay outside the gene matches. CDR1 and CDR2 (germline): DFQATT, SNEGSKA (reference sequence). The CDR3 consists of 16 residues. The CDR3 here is CSARDFRSGRGNEQFF. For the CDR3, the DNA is TGCAGTGCTAGAGATTTCCGTAGCGGGAGGGGCAATGAGCAGTTCTTC.

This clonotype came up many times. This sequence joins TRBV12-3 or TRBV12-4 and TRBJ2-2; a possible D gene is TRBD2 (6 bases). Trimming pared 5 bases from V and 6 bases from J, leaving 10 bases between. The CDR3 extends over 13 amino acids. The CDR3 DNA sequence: TGTGCCAGCAGTGGGGTAGCGGCCGGGGAGCTGTTTTTT. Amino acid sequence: CASSGVAAGELFF.

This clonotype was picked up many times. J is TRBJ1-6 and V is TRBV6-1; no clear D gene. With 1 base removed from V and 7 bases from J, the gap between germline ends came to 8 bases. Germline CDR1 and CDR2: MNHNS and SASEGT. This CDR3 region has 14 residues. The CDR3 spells CASSEVVSNSPLHF. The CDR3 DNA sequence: TGTGCCAGCAGTGAAGTTGTCAGCAATTCACCCCTCCACTTT.

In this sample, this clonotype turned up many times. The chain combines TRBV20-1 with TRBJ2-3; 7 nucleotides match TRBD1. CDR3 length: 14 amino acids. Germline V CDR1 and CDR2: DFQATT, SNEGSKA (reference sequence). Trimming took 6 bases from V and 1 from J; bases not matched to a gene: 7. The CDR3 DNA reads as TGCAGTGCCACGTCCGGGACAGGCACAGATACGCAGTATTTT. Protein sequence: CSATSGTGTDTQYF.

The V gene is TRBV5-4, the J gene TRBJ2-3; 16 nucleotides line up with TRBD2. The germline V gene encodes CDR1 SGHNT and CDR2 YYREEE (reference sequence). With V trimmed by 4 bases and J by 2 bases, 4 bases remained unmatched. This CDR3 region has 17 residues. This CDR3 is CASSPGTSGRVTDTQYF. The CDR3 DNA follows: TGTGCCAGCAGCCCGGGGACTAGCGGGAGGGTCACAGATACGCAGTATTTT.

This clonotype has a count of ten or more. CDR3 nucleotide sequence: TGCAGTGCTTATGGGACTAGTGAGCAGTTCTTC. This gives the protein CSAYGTSEQFF. The rearrangement uses TRBV20-1 and TRBJ2-1, with TRBD2 matching 8 bases. The CDR3 has 11 amino acids. With V trimmed by 5 bases and J by 9 bases, 3 bases remained unmatched. Germline assignment: CDR1 DFQATT and CDR2 SNEGSKA (reference sequence).

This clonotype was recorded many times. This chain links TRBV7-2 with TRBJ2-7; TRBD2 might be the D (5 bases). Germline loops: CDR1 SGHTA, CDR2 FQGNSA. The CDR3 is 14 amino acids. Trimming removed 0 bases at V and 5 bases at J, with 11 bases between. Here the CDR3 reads CASSLAIGVHEQYF. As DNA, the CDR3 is TGTGCCAGCAGCTTAGCGATCGGGGTCCACGAGCAGTACTTC. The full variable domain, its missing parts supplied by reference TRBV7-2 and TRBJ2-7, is GAGVSQSPSNKVTEKGKDVELRCDPISGHTALYWYRQSLGQGLEFLIYFQGNSAPDKSGLPSDRFSAERTGGSVSTLTIQRTQQEDSAVYLCASSLAIGVHEQYFGPGTRLTVT.

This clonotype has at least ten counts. CDR3 amino acids: CASSPDPLAGGTDTQYF. CDR3 nucleotides: TGCGCCAGCAGCCCCGATCCACTAGCGGGAGGGACAGATACGCAGTATTTT. The genes are TRBV5-1 and TRBJ2-3; TRBD2 matches 13 bases. Germline CDR1 and CDR2: SGHRS and YFSETQ. Unmatched junction bases numbered 8, after V lost 4 bases and J lost 3 bases. This CDR3 contains 17 residues.

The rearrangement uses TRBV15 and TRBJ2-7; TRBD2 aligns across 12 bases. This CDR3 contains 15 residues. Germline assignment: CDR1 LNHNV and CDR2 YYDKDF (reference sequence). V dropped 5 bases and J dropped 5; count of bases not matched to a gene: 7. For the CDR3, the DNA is TGTGCCACCAGCCCAAGACTAGCGGGGGTGAACGAGCAGTACTTC. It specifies CATSPRLAGVNEQYF.

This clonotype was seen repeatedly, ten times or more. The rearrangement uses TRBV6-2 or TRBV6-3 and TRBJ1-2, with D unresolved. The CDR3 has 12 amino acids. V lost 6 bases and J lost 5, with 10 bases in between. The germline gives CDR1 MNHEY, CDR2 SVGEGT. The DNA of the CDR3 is TGTGCCAGCAGACCAGGACTGTATGGCTACACCTTC. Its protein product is CASRPGLYGYTF.

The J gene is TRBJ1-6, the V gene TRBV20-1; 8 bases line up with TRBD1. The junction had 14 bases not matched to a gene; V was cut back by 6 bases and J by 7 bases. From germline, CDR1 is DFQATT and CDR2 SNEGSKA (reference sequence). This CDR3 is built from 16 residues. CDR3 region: CSAKPQGETLNSPLHF. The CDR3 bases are TGCAGTGCCAAACCACAGGGGGAGACCTTGAATTCACCCCTCCACTTT.

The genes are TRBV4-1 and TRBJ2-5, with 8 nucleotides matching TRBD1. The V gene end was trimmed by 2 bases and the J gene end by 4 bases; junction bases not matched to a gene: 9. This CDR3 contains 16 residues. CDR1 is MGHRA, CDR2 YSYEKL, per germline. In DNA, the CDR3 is TGCGCCAGCAGCCAAAACTCATACAGGGGGACAGAGACCCAGTACTTC. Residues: CASSQNSYRGTETQYF.

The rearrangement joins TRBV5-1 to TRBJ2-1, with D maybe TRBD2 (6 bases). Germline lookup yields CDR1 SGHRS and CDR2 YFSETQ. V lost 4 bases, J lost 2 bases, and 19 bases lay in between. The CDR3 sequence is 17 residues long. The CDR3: CASSRSGASVAYNEQFF. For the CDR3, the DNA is TGCGCCAGCAGCCGATCTGGCGCTAGCGTAGCCTACAATGAGCAGTTCTTC.

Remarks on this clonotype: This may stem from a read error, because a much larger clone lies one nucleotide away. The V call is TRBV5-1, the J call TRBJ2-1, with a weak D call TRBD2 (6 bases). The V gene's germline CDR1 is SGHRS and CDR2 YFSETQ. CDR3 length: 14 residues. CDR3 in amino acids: CTSSLTGLATEQFF. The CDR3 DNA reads TGCACCAGCAGCTTGACGGGTCTAGCGACTGAGCAGTTCTTC.

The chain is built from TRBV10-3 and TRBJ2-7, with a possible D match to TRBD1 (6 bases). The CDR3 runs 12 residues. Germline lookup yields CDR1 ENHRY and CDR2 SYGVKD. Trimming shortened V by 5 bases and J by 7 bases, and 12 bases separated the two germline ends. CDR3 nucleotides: TGTGCCATCAGTTTCAGGGGCGGGGAGCAGTACTTC. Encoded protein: CAISFRGGEQYF.